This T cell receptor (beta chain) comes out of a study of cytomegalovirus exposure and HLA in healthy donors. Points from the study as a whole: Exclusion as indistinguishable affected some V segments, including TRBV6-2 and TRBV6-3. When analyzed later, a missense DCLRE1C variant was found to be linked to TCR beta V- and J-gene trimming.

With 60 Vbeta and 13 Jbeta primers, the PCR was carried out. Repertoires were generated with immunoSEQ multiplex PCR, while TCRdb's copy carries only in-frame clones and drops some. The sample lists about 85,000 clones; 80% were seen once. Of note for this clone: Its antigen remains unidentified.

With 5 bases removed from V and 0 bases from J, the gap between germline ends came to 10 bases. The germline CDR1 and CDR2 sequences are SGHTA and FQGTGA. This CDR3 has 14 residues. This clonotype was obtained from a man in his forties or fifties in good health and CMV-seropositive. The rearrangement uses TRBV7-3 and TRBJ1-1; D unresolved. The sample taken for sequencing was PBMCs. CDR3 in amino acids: CASSPGSLNTEAFF. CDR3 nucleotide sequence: TGTGCCAGCAGCCCCGGGAGCCTGAACACTGAAGCTTTCTTT.